This TCR beta chain came from a study of T cell responses to AZD1222 COVID-19 vaccine. Clones were sequenced by immunoSEQ multiplex PCR, and TCRdb holds only the in-frame ones, with some missing. The sample gives over 120,000 clones, roughly 93% of which show up once; around 10% is in the top ten. This CDR3 has 14 residues. The germline gives CDR1 LNHDA, CDR2 SQIVND (reference sequence). V lost 6 bases and J lost 1; bases outside the gene matches: 3. The V call is TRBV19, the J call TRBJ1-5; TRBD1 aligns across 7 bases. The specimen comprised peripheral blood, sampled after recovery from COVID-19. This receptor was identified in an adult who had recovered from COVID-19. In DNA form, the CDR3 reads TGTGCCAGTAGCCCACAGGGGAGCAATCAGCCCCAGCATTTT. This gives the protein CASSPQGSNQPQHF.